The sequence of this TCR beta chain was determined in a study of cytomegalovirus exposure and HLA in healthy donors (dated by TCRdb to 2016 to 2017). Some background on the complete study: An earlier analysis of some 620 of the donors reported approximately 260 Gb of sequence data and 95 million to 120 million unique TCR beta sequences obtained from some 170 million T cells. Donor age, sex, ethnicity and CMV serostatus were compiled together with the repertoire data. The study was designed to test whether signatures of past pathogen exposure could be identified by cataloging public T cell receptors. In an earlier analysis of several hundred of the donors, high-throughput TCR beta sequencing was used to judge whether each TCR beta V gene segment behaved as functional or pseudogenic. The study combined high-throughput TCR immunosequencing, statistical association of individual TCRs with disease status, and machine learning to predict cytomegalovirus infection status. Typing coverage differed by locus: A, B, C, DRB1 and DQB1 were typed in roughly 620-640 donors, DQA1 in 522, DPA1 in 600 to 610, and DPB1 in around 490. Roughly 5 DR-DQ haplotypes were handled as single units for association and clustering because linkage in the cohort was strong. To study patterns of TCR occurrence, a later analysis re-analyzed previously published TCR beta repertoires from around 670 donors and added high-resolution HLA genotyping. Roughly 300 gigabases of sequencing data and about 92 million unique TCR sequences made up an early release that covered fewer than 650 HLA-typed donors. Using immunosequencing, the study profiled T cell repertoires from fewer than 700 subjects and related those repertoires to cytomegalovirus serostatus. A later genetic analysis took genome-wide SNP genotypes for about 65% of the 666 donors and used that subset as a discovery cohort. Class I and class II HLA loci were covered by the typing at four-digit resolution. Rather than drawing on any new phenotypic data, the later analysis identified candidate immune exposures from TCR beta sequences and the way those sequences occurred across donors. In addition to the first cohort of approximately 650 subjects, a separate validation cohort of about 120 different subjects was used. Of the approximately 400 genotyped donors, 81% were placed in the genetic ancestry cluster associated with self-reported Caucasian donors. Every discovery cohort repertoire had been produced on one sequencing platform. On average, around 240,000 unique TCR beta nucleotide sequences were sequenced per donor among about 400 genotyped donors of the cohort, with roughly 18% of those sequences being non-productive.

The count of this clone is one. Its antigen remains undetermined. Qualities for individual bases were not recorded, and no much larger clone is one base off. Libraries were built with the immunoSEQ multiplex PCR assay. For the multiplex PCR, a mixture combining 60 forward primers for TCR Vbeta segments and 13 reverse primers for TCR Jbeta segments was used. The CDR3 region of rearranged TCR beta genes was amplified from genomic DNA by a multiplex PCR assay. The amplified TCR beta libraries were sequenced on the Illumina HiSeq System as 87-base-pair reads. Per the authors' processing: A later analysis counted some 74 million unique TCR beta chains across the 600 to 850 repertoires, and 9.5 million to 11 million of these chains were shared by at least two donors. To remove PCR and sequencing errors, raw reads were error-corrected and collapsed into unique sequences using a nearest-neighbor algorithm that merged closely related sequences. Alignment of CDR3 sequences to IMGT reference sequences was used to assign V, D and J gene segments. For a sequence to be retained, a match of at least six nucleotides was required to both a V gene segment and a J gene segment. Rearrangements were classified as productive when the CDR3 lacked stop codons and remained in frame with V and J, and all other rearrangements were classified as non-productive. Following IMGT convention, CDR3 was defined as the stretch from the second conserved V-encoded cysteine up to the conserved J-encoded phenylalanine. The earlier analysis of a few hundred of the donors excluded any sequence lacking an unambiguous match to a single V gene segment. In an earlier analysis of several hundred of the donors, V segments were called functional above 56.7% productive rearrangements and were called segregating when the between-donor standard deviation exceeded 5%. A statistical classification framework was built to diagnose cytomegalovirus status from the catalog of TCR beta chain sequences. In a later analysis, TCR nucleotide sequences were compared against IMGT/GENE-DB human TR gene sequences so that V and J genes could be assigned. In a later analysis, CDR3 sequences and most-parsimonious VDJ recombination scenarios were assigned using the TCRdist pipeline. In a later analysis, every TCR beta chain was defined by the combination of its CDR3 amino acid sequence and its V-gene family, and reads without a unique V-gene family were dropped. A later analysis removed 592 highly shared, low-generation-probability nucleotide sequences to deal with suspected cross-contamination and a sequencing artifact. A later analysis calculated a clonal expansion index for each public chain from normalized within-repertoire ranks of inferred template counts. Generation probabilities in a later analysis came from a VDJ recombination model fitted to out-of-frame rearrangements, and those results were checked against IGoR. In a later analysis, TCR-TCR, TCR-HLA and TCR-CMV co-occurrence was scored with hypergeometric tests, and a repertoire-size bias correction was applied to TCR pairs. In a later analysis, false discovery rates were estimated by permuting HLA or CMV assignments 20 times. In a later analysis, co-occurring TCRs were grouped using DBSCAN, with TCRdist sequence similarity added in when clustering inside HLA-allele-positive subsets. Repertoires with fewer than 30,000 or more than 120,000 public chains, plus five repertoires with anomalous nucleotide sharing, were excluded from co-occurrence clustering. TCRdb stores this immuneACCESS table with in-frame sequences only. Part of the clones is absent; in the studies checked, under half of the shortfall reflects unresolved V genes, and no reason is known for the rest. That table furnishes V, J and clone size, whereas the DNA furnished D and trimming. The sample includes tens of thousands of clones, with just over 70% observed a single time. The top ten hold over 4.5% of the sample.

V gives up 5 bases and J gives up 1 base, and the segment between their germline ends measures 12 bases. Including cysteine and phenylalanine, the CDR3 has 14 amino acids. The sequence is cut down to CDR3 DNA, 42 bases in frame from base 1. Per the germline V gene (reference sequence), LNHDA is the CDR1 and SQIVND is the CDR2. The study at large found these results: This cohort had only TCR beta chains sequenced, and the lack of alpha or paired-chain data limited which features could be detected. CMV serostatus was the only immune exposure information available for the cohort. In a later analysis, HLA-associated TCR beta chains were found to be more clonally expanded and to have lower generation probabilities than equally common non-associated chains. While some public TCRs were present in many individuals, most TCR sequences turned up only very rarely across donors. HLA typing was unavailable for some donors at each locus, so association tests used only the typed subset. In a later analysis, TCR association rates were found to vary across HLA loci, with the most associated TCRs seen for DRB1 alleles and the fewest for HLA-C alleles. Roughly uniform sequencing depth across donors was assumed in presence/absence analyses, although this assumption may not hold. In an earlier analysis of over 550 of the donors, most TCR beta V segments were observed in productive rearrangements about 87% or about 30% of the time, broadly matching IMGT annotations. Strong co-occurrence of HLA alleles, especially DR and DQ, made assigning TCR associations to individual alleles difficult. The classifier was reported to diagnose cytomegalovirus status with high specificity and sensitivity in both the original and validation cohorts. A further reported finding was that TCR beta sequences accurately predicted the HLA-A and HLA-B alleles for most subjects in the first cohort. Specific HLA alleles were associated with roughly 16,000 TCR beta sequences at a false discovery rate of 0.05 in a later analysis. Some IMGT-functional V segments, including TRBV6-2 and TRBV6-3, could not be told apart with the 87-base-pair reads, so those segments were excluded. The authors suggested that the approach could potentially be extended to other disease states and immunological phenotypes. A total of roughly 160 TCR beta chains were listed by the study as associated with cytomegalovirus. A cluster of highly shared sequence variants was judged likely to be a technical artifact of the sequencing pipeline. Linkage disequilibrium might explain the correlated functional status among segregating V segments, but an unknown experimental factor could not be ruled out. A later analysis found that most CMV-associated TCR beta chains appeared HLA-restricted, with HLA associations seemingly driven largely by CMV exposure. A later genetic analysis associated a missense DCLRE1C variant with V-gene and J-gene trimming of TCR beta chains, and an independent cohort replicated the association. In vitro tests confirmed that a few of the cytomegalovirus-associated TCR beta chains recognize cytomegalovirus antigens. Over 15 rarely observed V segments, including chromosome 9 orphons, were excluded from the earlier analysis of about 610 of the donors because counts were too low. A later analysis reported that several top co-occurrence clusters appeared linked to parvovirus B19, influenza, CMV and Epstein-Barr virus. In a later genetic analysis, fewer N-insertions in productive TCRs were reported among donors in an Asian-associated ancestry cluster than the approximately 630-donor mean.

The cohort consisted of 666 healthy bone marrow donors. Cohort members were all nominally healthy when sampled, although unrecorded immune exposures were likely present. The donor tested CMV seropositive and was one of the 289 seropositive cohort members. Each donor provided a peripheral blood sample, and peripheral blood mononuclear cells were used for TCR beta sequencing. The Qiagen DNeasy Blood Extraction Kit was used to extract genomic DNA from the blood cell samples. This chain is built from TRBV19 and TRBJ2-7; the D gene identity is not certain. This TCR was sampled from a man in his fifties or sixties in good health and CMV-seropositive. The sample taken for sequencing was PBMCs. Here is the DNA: TGTGCCAGTAGTCAACCAGCCGGGTCCTACGAGCAGTACTTC. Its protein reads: CASSQPAGSYEQYF.